The clone carrying this T cell receptor beta chain was detected only once. The antigen is undetermined. TCRdb's table, derived via immunoSEQ multiplex PCR, lists solely in-frame clones and lacks some. The table includes roughly 2.2 million clones, about 92% detected once. The sample originates from a study of shared clonotypes between healthy human individuals. Study outcomes and limitations: Generally, naive subsets (rather than memory subsets) showed larger estimated richness. Relative to their counterparts shared across all four donors, non-shared clonotypes exhibited diminished generation probabilities.

CD45RA+ naive and CD45RA-negative memory subsets were separated from CD4+ cells. Trimming at V came to 6 bases and at J to 5 bases, leaving 16 bases not matched to a gene. The CDR3 covers 17 residues. Germline CDR1 reads MRHNA; CDR2 reads SNTAGT. Sample: naive CD4+ T cells from PBMCs. This sample's subset: CD45RA+ positively selected. The sequence came from a man younger than 35 in good health. Some clones in this sample may be carry-over from other donors' samples. The rearrangement links TRBV6-4 to TRBJ1-2, with 9 positions matching TRBD1. The CDR3 here is CASRPLEGQGLGYGYTF. The CDR3 DNA reads as TGTGCCAGCAGACCCCTGGAGGGACAGGGATTAGGGTATGGCTACACCTTC.